Described below is a single T cell receptor beta chain sequence and its context. Its specificity is unknown. This PCR relied on a set of 60 Vbeta primers and 13 Jbeta primers. Produced via immunoSEQ multiplex PCR; TCRdb's table is partial and in-frame only. This sample yields under 150,000 clones, of which 75% to 85% are seen a single time; less than 1.5% belongs to the top ten. This record comes from a study of cytomegalovirus exposure and HLA in healthy donors. Study in general: There were 88 million or so unique TCRs (from HLA-typed donors) in an early data release.

The CDR3 length is 12 residues. CDR1 is MNHNS, CDR2 SASEGT, per germline. Study conclusions and caveats: TCR beta sequences reportedly predicted most subjects' HLA-A and HLA-B alleles accurately. Previously analyzed data showed that most TCR beta V segments were productive at a frequency of about 87% or about 30%.

At the time of sampling, donors were nominally healthy, though unrecorded immune exposures were likely. The source is a girl aged 2-9 years in good health and CMV-seronegative. Material for sequencing was PBMCs. The genes are TRBV6-1 and TRBJ2-5, with D maybe TRBD2 (5 bases). The J call may not be correct, given that the DNA end is closer to TRBJ2-7. This chain's CDR3 is CASMWGAYEQYF. Written as DNA, the CDR3 is TGTGCCAGCATGTGGGGAGCCTACGAGCAGTACTTC.